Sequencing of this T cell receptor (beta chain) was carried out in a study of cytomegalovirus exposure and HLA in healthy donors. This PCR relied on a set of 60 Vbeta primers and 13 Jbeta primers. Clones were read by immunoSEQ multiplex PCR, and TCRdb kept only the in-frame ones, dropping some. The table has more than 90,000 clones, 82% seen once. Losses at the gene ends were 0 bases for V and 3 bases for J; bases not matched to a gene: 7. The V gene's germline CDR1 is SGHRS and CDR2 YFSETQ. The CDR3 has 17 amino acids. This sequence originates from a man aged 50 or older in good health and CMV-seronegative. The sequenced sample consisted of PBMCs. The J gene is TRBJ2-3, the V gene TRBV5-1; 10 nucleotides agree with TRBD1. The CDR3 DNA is TGCGCCAGCAGCTTGGGGACAGGGGGTTACGAAACAGATACGCAGTATTTT. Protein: CASSLGTGGYETDTQYF.